This record concerns one TCR beta chain sequence. The data stem from a study of blood T cell repertoires in COVID-19. Overall study context: In each case, the material was cDNA or gDNA derived from T cells, B-cell-depleted T cells, or PBMCs.

As originally analysed: Reference gene primers were amplified, and this amplification served to estimate nucleated cell counts. Clones were sequenced by immunoSEQ multiplex PCR, and TCRdb holds only the in-frame ones, with some missing. The V and J calls and clone size are taken from that table; D and trimming were inferred from the DNA. The sample consists of roughly 350,000 clones, 80% to 90% of them appearing once. Germline values: CDR1 MGHRA, CDR2 YSYEKL. This CDR3 has 16 amino acids. Trimming took off 0 bases at V and 3 bases at J, with 11 bases between the two ends. Seattle cases were enrolled at active infection and followed longitudinally.

This chain connects TRBV4-1 to TRBJ2-2, with D uncertain. The TCR originated in a woman aged 25 to 39 with COVID-19, enrolled during active disease. The sequenced sample consisted of peripheral blood. The chain's CDR3 is CASSQETTTYTGELFF. The CDR3 bases are TGCGCCAGCAGCCAAGAGACGACAACCTACACCGGGGAGCTGTTTTTT.